This TCR beta chain was profiled in a study of blood T cell repertoires in COVID-19. CDR1 is ENHRY, CDR2 SYGVKD, per germline. This CDR3 spans 16 amino acids. Trimming cost V 3 bases and J 0 bases, with 14 bases left between them. Clones were sequenced by immunoSEQ multiplex PCR, and TCRdb holds only the in-frame ones, with some missing. The repertoire holds hundreds of thousands of clones, with roughly nine tenths as singletons. The chain carries TRBV10-3 and TRBJ1-2; no definite D call. Sequencing was carried out using PBMCs or T cells enriched from blood (not recorded which). This TCR came from a woman aged 45-65 years in a cohort exposed to, infected with or recovered from COVID-19 (not recorded which). The CDR3 DNA sequence: TGTGCCATCAGTGACCAATGGGAGTTAGCTAACTATGGCTACACCTTC. Translation gives CAISDQWELANYGYTF.